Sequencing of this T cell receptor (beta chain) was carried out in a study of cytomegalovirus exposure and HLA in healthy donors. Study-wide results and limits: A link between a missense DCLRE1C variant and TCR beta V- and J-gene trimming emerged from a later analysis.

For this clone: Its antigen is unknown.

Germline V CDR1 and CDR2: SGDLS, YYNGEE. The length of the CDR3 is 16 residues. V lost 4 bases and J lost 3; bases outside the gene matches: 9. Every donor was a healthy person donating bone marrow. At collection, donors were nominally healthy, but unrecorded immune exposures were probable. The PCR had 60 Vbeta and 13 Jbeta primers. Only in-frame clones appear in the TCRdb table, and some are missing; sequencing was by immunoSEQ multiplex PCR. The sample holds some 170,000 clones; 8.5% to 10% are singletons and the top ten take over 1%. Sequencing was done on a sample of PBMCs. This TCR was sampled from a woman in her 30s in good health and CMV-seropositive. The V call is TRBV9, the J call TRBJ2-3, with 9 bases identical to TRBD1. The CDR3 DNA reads TGTGCCAGCAGCCCAAGGGAGGGACAGGGTACAGATACGCAGTATTTT. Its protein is CASSPREGQGTDTQYF.